One and the same sample provided the 7 T cell receptor beta chains below, sequenced in a study of T cells in Graves' hyperthyroidism and ophthalmopathy. TCR beta CDR3 sequences were amplified from RNA transcripts. A set of HTBI primers served as the primers for a first-round RT-PCR of the TCR CDR3. TCRdb reprocessed the multiplex PCR reads via MiXCR and lists one record per CDR3 protein. This table holds under 300,000 distinct CDR3 sequences, about an eighth found once. The material sequenced was blood. The receptors come from a woman aged 25 to 45 with Graves' hyperthyroidism that later progressed to Graves' ophthalmopathy.

This clonotype was counted many times. The CDR3 loop is CASSLDVGGQETQYF. CDR3 nucleotides: TGCGCCAGCAGCCTCGACGTGGGCGGGCAAGAGACCCAGTACTTC. The chain is built from TRBV5-1 and TRBJ2-5; perhaps TRBD2 as D (5 bases). The CDR3 is 15 residues long. V lost 4 bases, J lost 2 bases, and 15 bases lay in between. The germline CDR1 and CDR2 sequences are SGHRS and YFSETQ.

There are many counts of this clonotype. The chain combines TRBV12-3 or TRBV12-4 with TRBJ1-5; 7 bases line up with TRBD1. V was pared by 6 bases and J by 0 bases, with 5 bases of the junction left unmatched. The CDR3 consists of 15 residues. CDR3: CASSPRGASNQPQHF. DNA of the CDR3: TGTGCCAGCAGCCCCAGGGGGGCTAGCAATCAGCCCCAGCATTTT.

This clonotype came up many times. The V call is TRBV13, the J call TRBJ2-2; 7 bases line up with TRBD2. The CDR3 is made up of 16 amino acids. CDR1 is PRHDT and CDR2 is FYEKMQ in the germline V gene (reference sequence). V lost 5 bases and J lost 4; bases outside the gene matches: 10. In DNA, the CDR3 is TGTGCCAGCAGCGGACTAGGGCAGGGTGCCACCGGGGAGCTGTTTTTT. Translated: CASSGLGQGATGELFF.

In this sample, this clonotype turned up many times. The genes are TRBV13 and TRBJ2-7, with a tentative D call TRBD2 (5 bases). This CDR3 contains 16 residues. Trimming took off 4 bases at V and 6 bases at J, with 22 bases between the two ends. From germline, CDR1 is PRHDT and CDR2 FYEKMQ (reference sequence). CDR3 coding DNA: TGTGCCAGCAGCTCCAACCGCCGGGCCGGCGGGCTCGAGCAGTACTTC. Translation gives CASSSNRRAGGLEQYF.

This clonotype was found many times. The chain employs TRBV20-1 and TRBJ1-1; possible D gene TRBD1, 5 bases. Germline-derived CDR1 and CDR2 are DFQATT and SNEGSKA (reference sequence). The CDR3 length is 14 residues. V dropped 2 bases and J dropped 1 base, with 11 bases sitting between them. The CDR3 nucleotides read TGCAGTGCTAGATCTCCGGGACGGAACACTGAAGCTTTCTTT. Its protein product is CSARSPGRNTEAFF.

This clonotype showed up many times. The chain employs TRBV6-2 or TRBV6-3 and TRBJ2-1; 10 bases fit TRBD2. The CDR3 has 13 residues. CDR1 and CDR2 (germline): MNHEY, SVGEGT. Trimming removed 10 bases from V and 4 bases from J; junction bases left unmatched: 4. In nucleotides, the CDR3 is TGTGCCACACTAGCGGGACCTTACAATGAGCAGTTCTTC. Encoded protein: CATLAGPYNEQFF.

The chain combines TRBV7-2 with TRBJ2-1; D not resolved. This CDR3 has 13 amino acids. The ends were cut back, 3 bases at V and 7 bases at J, with 10 bases in the middle. Germline loops: CDR1 SGHTA, CDR2 FQGNSA. The chain's CDR3 is CASSFVEWNEQFF. CDR3 sequence (DNA): TGTGCCAGCAGCTTCGTTGAATGGAATGAGCAGTTCTTC.